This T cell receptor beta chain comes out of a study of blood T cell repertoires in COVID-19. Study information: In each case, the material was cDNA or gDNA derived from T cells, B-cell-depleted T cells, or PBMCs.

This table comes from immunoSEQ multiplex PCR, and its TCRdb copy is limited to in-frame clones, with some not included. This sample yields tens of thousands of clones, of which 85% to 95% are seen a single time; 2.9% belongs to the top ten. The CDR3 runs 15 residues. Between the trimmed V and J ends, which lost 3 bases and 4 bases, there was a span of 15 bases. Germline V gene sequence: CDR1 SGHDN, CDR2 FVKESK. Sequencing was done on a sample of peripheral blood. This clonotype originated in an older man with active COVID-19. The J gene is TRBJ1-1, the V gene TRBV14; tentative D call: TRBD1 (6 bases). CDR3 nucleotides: TGTGCCAGCAGCCAGCAACAGGGTCTCCGCACTGAAGCTTTCTTT. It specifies CASSQQQGLRTEAFF.